This T cell receptor (beta chain) was found in a study of Ad26.COV2.S vaccination and SARS-CoV-2 variants (dated by TCRdb to 2020 to 2023). Study-wide context: Vaccine-arm donors came from COV1001, a multicentre, randomized, double-blind, placebo-controlled phase I-IIa trial of Ad26.COV2.S in healthy adults. The TCR-sequenced set comprised approximately 32 samples: some 20 Ad26.COV2.S vaccine recipients, 5 placebo recipients and 8 SARS-CoV-2 convalescent individuals. Dosing of Ad26.COV2.S was intramuscular, at either 5x10^10 or 1x10^11 viral particles, delivered as one shot or as two shots spaced 56 days apart. Trial participants were randomized into five groups of five: low-dose or high-dose Ad26.COV2.S given once or twice, or placebo on both occasions. TCRbeta repertoire sequencing was used to assess the specificity and breadth of SARS-CoV-2-reactive T cell receptors after Ad26.COV2.S vaccination. Investigators remained blinded to trial group allocation during experiments and outcome assessment. Paper-wide results and their limitations: Substantial breadth of spike-specific CD8+ and CD4+ T cell responses was reported after vaccination. Spike-specific TCR breadth was higher in Ad26.COV2.S recipients than in placebo recipients (P = 0.0014). According to the authors, total T cell responses may have been underestimated by the TCR breadth and depth analyses. Vaccine and placebo recipients had comparable non-spike TCR breadth, which fits with the vaccine containing only spike. The study lacked the statistical power to compare responses across vaccine doses or regimens.

The immunoSEQ Assay was used to sequence TCRbeta CDR3 regions. After extraction, genomic DNA underwent amplification by bias-controlled multiplex PCR, followed by high-throughput sequencing. On the study's bioinformatics: To quantify the absolute abundance of every unique TCRbeta CDR3 region, sequences were collapsed and filtered. T cell fraction was estimated by normalizing TCRbeta template counts to usable DNA, with usable DNA measured through amplification of reference genes found in all nucleated cells. Repertoire TCRs were annotated as SARS-CoV-2-specific when V gene, CDR3 amino acid sequence and J gene were exactly matched to a known reactive TCR set. The reference SARS-CoV-2 TCR set came from MIRA and was filtered for enrichment in COVID-19-positive ImmuneCODE repertoires, removing public or cross-reactive TCRs. Drawing on the MIRA antigens, annotated TCRs were analysed further at the level of specific ORF or position within ORF. Depth was the summed frequency of annotated unique rearrangements, while breadth was defined as annotated unique rearrangements over total unique productive rearrangements. TCR breadth was compared between groups using two-sided Wilcoxon rank-sum tests. TCRdb stores this immuneACCESS table with in-frame sequences only. Part of the clones is absent; in the studies checked, under half of the shortfall reflects unresolved V genes, and no reason is known for the rest. V and J calls and clone size are copied from that table; D and trimming were computed from the DNA. The sample yields 300,000 to 400,000 clones; around nine tenths were counted once. The ten largest clones take up more than 3% of the sample.

This clone was observed once. The antigen it recognizes is unknown. No clone much larger than this one lies a single base away; base qualities are absent. What the treatment or condition label conveys for this sample: about 20 received Ad26.COV2.S at low or high dose, single or two shots; 5 received placebo; per-sample allocation not given. For vaccine and placebo recipients, the sequenced repertoires came from samples collected on day 63 after the first injection. Cohort 1b enrolled around 23 adults aged 18-55 years at a single site in Boston, USA, between 29 July and 7 August 2020. Ad26.COV2.S was a replication-incompetent adenovirus type 26 vector that expressed a prefusion-stabilized SARS-CoV-2 spike protein derived from the original Wuhan strain. CDR1 and CDR2 are read off the germline V gene as SQVTM and ANQGSEA. Deletion took 2 bases off V and 3 bases off J, with a span of 7 bases between the germline ends. The CDR3 contains 13 residues, cysteine and phenylalanine counted. The DNA shown is the 39-base CDR3, in frame from base 1.

This TCR was recovered from a person aged 18-60 years who received the Ad26.COV2.S COVID-19 vaccine or a placebo. The sequences come from peripheral blood, collected in a trial of Ad26.COV2.S vaccine versus placebo. The V and J genes are TRBV29-1 and TRBJ2-2; a weak D assignment points to TRBD1 (5 bases agree). The DNA sequence reads TGCAGCGTTGAACCAGGGTACACCGGGGAGCTGTTTTTT. Translated, it reads CSVEPGYTGELFF.